The entry that follows covers one T cell receptor beta chain sequence. Under the authors' procedure: Estimated nucleated cell counts came from reference gene primer amplification. The table came from immunoSEQ multiplex PCR; TCRdb's copy has only in-frame clones and leaves some out. The V and J calls and clone size are taken from that table; D and trimming were inferred from the DNA. The table has under 150,000 clones, around 88% seen once. This record belongs to a study of blood T cell repertoires in COVID-19. As for the study in general: Sites across the United States, Italy and Spain contributed samples from acute and convalescent COVID-19. From T cells, B-cell-depleted T cells, or PBMCs came the material, which was cDNA or gDNA.

V was trimmed by 2 bases and J by 3 bases, leaving 12 bases between them. CDR1 and CDR2 from the germline V gene are MNHEY and SVGAGI. The CDR3 has 15 amino acids. Sequences were obtained from peripheral blood. The chain employs TRBV6-5 and TRBJ2-3, with D maybe TRBD1 (6 bases). The source is a man older than 75 with active or convalescent COVID-19. The CDR3 reads CASSYVQGVTDTQYF. CDR3 coding DNA: TGTGCCAGCAGTTACGTACAGGGAGTAACAGATACGCAGTATTTT.